Each of the 30 T cell receptor beta chains below was sequenced from the same sample in a study of graft-versus-host responses after intestinal transplantation (dated by TCRdb to the early 2020s). The label giving this sample's time point can be read as: cells obtained before transplantation from donor or recipient. Their recognized antigens are unknown. Receptor libraries were prepared by the immunoSEQ multiplex PCR assay. The table comes from immuneACCESS by way of TCRdb, which keeps in-frame sequences with V and J called. Part of the clones is missing from these tables; in studies checked, under half for an unresolved V gene and the rest for unknown reasons. The sample yields tens of thousands of clones; 85% to 90% were counted once. In total, the top ten clones hold roughly 0.32% of the sample. The material sequenced was unstimulated CD4+ T cells sorted from spleen or lymph node cells, taken before intestinal transplant. These TCRs come from a human donor who received an intestinal transplant.

The CDR3 region has the DNA TGTGCCAGCAGCTTCTCACTAGCTGGGGGCTACGAGCAGTACTTC. Protein product: CASSFSLAGGYEQYF. This sequence joins TRBV7-9 and TRBJ2-7; D might be TRBD2 (6 bases). This CDR3 contains 15 residues. Germline CDR1 reads SEHNR; CDR2 reads FQNEAQ (reference sequence). Trimming removed 3 bases from V and 3 bases from J, with 15 bases in between. Full variable domain (missing parts from reference TRBV7-9 and TRBJ2-7): DTGVSQNPRHKITKRGQNVTFRCDPISEHNRLYWYRQTLGQGPEFLTYFQNEAQLEKSRLLSDRFSAERPKGSFSTLEIQRTEQGDSAMYLCASSFSLAGGYEQYFGPGTRLTVT.

The gene calls are TRBV14 and TRBJ2-1, with D uncertain. V was clipped by 2 bases and J by 8 bases, with 13 bases between them. The CDR3 runs 14 residues. The germline V gene encodes CDR1 SGHDN and CDR2 FVKESK. The CDR3 sequence is CASSQRANRDEQFF. In nucleotides, the CDR3 is TGTGCCAGCAGCCAACGCGCTAACAGAGATGAGCAGTTCTTC. Full variable domain (missing parts from reference TRBV14 and TRBJ2-1): EAGVTQFPSHSVIEKGQTVTLRCDPISGHDNLYWYRRVMGKEIKFLLHFVKESKQDESGMPNNRFLAERTGGTYSTLKVQPAELEDSGVYFCASSQRANRDEQFFGPGTRLTVL.

The DNA of the CDR3 is TGCGCCAGCAGCTTGAGCGGGGGGGATACTTACAATGAGCAGTTCTTC. Translation gives CASSLSGGDTYNEQFF. The chain is built from TRBV5-1 and TRBJ2-1; 10 positions match TRBD2. CDR3 length equals 16 residues. After removal of 1 base from V and 4 bases from J, the junction contained 5 bases not matched to a gene. Germline lookup yields CDR1 SGHRS and CDR2 YFSETQ.

This clone has only one observation. This sequence joins TRBV10-2 and TRBJ2-1, with no clear D. The length of the CDR3 is 15 residues. Germline-derived CDR1 and CDR2 are WSHSY and SAAADI. Trimming took 6 bases from V and 0 from J, leaving 12 bases between them. The CDR3 protein is CASREILSSYNEQFF. The CDR3 coding sequence is TGCGCCAGCAGAGAGATCTTGAGCTCCTACAATGAGCAGTTCTTC.

The J gene is TRBJ2-3, the V gene TRBV10-3, with 7 bases matching TRBD2. CDR3 length equals 16 residues. The J segment lost 0 bases and the V segment lost 4 bases, leaving 7 bases of the junction unmatched. CDR1 and CDR2 (germline): ENHRY, SYGVKD. The CDR3 spells CAISAGAGISTDTQYF. The CDR3 DNA reads TGTGCCATCAGTGCGGGAGCGGGGATAAGCACAGATACGCAGTATTTT.

The chain couples TRBV10-3 to TRBJ2-3; TRBD2 agrees at 9 bases. The V gene's germline CDR1 is ENHRY and CDR2 SYGVKD. Unmatched junction bases numbered 4, after V lost 2 bases and J lost 4 bases. This CDR3 spans 15 amino acids. CDR3 DNA sequence: TGTGCCATCAGTGAGATTAGCGGGAGCCCAGATACGCAGTATTTT. Translating gives CAISEISGSPDTQYF.

The CDR3 sequence is CASSLYPTGKHNSPLHF. The CDR3 nucleotides read TGTGCCAGCAGTTTATACCCGACAGGGAAGCATAATTCACCCCTCCACTTT. This chain joins TRBV27 and TRBJ1-6; TRBD1 matches at 7 bases. Trimming at V came to 1 base and at J to 5 bases, leaving 8 bases not matched to a gene. This CDR3 has 17 residues. From germline, CDR1 is MNHEY and CDR2 SMNVEV (reference sequence).

The chain couples TRBV28 to TRBJ2-7; 7 positions agree with TRBD1. V shed 6 bases and J 1 base; nucleotides not matched to a gene: 6. Germline CDR1 and CDR2: MDHEN and SYDVKM. The CDR3 loop spans 14 amino acids. The CDR3 sequence is CASRGPGQSYEQYF. In DNA form, the CDR3 reads TGTGCCAGCAGGGGACCGGGACAGTCCTACGAGCAGTACTTC.

Concerning this clone itself: This sample includes further DNA sequences coding for the same CDR3. The rearrangement uses TRBV28 and TRBJ2-7, with 9 bases aligning to TRBD1. Per germline, CDR1 MDHEN and CDR2 SYDVKM. The CDR3 runs 15 residues. Trimming took 4 bases from V and 1 from J; bases not matched to a gene: 5. CDR3 in DNA: TGTGCCAGCAGTTCCGGACAGGGGAGATCCTACGAGCAGTACTTC. Amino acid sequence: CASSSGQGRSYEQYF.

J is TRBJ2-1 and V is TRBV11-2; D call uncertain. The CDR3 length is 14 residues. Germline values: CDR1 SGHAT, CDR2 FQNNGV. V lost 1 base and J lost 6, with 10 bases in between. CDR3 bases: TGTGCCAGCAGCTTAGGTCTAAGAAGCAATGAGCAGTTCTTC. This gives the protein CASSLGLRSNEQFF.

Worth noting for this clone: Other DNA sequences from this sample encode an identical CDR3 as well. The CDR3 sequence: CASSPPGGEQYF. The CDR3 DNA follows: TGTGCCAGCTCACCCCCCGGGGGGGAGCAGTACTTC. This rearrangement joins TRBV18 to TRBJ2-7; 7 bases align to TRBD2. The germline V gene has CDR1 KGHSH and CDR2 LQKENI. V trimming: 3 bases; J trimming: 7 bases; junction bases outside the gene matches: 3. This CDR3 spans 12 amino acids.

V gene TRBV5-1 combines with J gene TRBJ2-3, with 8 positions matching TRBD2. V trimming: 3 bases; J trimming: 2 bases; junction bases outside the gene matches: 2. This CDR3 comprises 14 residues. Germline CDR1 and CDR2: SGHRS and YFSETQ. CDR3 sequence reads: CASSSGGVTDTQYF. The CDR3 region has the DNA TGCGCCAGCAGCTCGGGGGGGGTCACAGATACGCAGTATTTT.

The chain combines TRBV5-4 with TRBJ1-6; 11 nucleotides match TRBD1. Germline V lookup: CDR1 SGHNT, CDR2 YYREEE (reference sequence). The CDR3 sequence is 16 residues long. The trim removed 3 bases at V and 10 bases at J, leaving 9 bases unmatched. The CDR3 nucleotides read TGTGCCAGCAGCTCCCCAACGGGACAGGGGGAGTCACCCCTCCACTTT. It specifies CASSSPTGQGESPLHF.

V usage is TRBV15 and J usage is TRBJ1-2, with TRBD1 as a possible D gene (6 bases). The length of the CDR3 is 16 residues. V was trimmed by 5 bases and J by 0 bases, leaving 16 bases between them. CDR1 and CDR2 from the germline V gene are LNHNV and YYDKDF (reference sequence). The CDR3 coding sequence is TGTGCCACCAGCGGAGTACGGACAGCTACTAACTATGGCTACACCTTC. Its protein is CATSGVRTATNYGYTF.

This chain joins TRBV5-1 and TRBJ2-1; D is possibly TRBD2 (5 bases). Germline V gene data show CDR1 as SGHRS and CDR2 as YFSETQ. The CDR3 sequence is 14 residues long. V was cut by 4 bases and J by 5 bases, with 13 bases left in between. The CDR3: CASSPRTADNEQFF. CDR3 in DNA: TGCGCCAGCAGCCCGCGGACTGCTGACAATGAGCAGTTCTTC.

The chain has TRBV5-4 and TRBJ1-1; tentative D call: TRBD1 (5 bases). The CDR3 has 15 residues. Germline loops: CDR1 SGHNT, CDR2 YYREEE (reference sequence). V was shortened by 0 bases and J by 4 bases, with 13 bases between the two germline ends. The DNA of the CDR3 is TGTGCCAGCAGCTTGGAAGTTGGGGCCGGCACTGAAGCTTTCTTT. Translated, it gives CASSLEVGAGTEAFF. Supplemented by reference TRBV5-4 and TRBJ1-1, the full variable domain reads ETGVTQSPTHLIKTRGQQVTLRCSSQSGHNTVSWYQQALGQGPQFIFQYYREEENGRGNFPPRFSGLQFPNYSSELNVNALELDDSALYLCASSLEVGAGTEAFFGQGTRLTVV.

V and J are TRBV10-3 and TRBJ2-1; 11 bases fit TRBD1. CDR1 and CDR2 from the germline V gene are ENHRY and SYGVKD. V lost 8 bases to trimming and J lost 0 bases; unmatched junction nucleotides: 3. The CDR3 runs 15 residues. The CDR3 bases are TGTGCCATCGCCGGGACAGGGGGCTCCTACAATGAGCAGTTCTTC. Translating gives CAIAGTGGSYNEQFF.

This chain joins TRBV28 and TRBJ2-7, with a possible D match to TRBD1 (6 bases). CDR1 is MDHEN and CDR2 is SYDVKM in the germline V gene. The CDR3 extends over 14 amino acids. Trimming removed 3 bases at V and 7 bases at J, with 16 bases between. Here the CDR3 DNA reads TGTGCCAGCAGTTTCGTGGCAGGGGATGGGGAGCAGTACTTC. Amino acids: CASSFVAGDGEQYF.

The J gene is TRBJ2-5, the V gene TRBV25-1; D gene uncertain. Germline V gene lookup returns CDR1 MGHDK and CDR2 SYGVNS. This CDR3 contains 14 residues. Trimming stripped 4 bases from V and 0 bases from J, with 9 bases between. CDR3 nucleotides: TGTGCCAGCAGTGGAACACCGTACCAAGAGACCCAGTACTTC. This gives the protein CASSGTPYQETQYF.

The rearrangement uses TRBV7-8 and TRBJ1-6, with D possibly matching TRBD1 (6 bases). Trimming shortened V by 1 base and J by 9 bases, and 22 bases separated the two germline ends. The germline V gene has CDR1 SGHVS and CDR2 FQNEAQ. This CDR3 is 18 amino acids long. The CDR3 DNA is TGTGCCAGCAGCTTAGTAATGGCTTTACAGGGTCATGTTTCACCCCTCCACTTT. It yields the protein CASSLVMALQGHVSPLHF.

Only one count was recorded for this clone. V is TRBV18 and J is TRBJ2-3, with D perhaps matching TRBD2 (6 bases). The CDR3 sequence is 15 residues long. Germline loops: CDR1 KGHSH, CDR2 LQKENI. Trimming took 2 bases from V and 1 from J, leaving 10 bases between them. The CDR3 DNA follows: TGTGCCAGCTCACCAAGGCGGGGAGGCACAGATACGCAGTATTTT. Residues: CASSPRRGGTDTQYF.

This chain joins TRBV6-6 and TRBJ2-1; 8 bases are a match to TRBD2. Losses at the gene ends were 0 bases for V and 4 bases for J; bases not matched to a gene: 2. Germline loops: CDR1 MNHNY, CDR2 SVGAGI (reference sequence). The CDR3 length is 15 residues. CDR3 residues: CASSYSSGGYNEQFF. Written as DNA, the CDR3 is TGTGCCAGCAGTTACTCTTCGGGGGGGTACAATGAGCAGTTCTTC.

The sample holds one count of this clone. The chain joins TRBV7-3 to TRBJ2-1; 9 nucleotides align to TRBD1. The CDR3 contains 16 residues. The V gene's germline CDR1 is SGHTA and CDR2 FQGTGA. V shed 0 bases, J shed 7 bases, and the junction held 7 bases outside the gene matches. The chain's CDR3 is CASSLTAGTGSNEQFF. In nucleotides, the CDR3 is TGTGCCAGCAGCTTAACGGCGGGGACAGGGTCTAATGAGCAGTTCTTC.

V and J are TRBV6-5 and TRBJ2-7; 8 positions match TRBD2. CDR3 length: 15 amino acids. From germline, CDR1 is MNHEY and CDR2 SVGAGI. The V and J ends lost 6 bases and 2 bases, in that order; junction bases with no gene match: 9. DNA for the CDR3: TGTGCCAGCAGCCCGACGGGACTAGAAACCTACGAGCAGTACTTC. Its protein product is CASSPTGLETYEQYF.

This chain uses TRBV7-3 with TRBJ2-2, with 7 bases identical to TRBD2. The CDR3 runs 14 residues. Germline V lookup: CDR1 SGHTA, CDR2 FQGTGA. V trimming: 2 bases; J trimming: 4 bases; junction bases outside the gene matches: 1. CDR3 sequence reads: CASSLGGGTGELFF. As DNA, the CDR3 is TGTGCCAGCAGCTTAGGGGGGGGCACCGGGGAGCTGTTTTTT.

The rearrangement links TRBV6-5 to TRBJ2-7; TRBD2 matches 11 bases. V dropped 5 bases and J dropped 4; count of bases not matched to a gene: 7. From germline, CDR1 is MNHEY and CDR2 SVGAGI. CDR3 length: 15 residues. CDR3 DNA sequence: TGTGCCAGCAGTAAACAGGGACTAGCGGCGTACGAGCAGTACTTC. Translated: CASSKQGLAAYEQYF.

This sequence joins TRBV28 and TRBJ1-2; 7 bases are a match to TRBD1. Looked up from germline, CDR1 is MDHEN and CDR2 is SYDVKM. V shed 5 bases, J shed 8 bases, and the junction held 11 bases outside the gene matches. There are 14 residues in the CDR3. The CDR3 here is CASSIQGGGGGYTF. CDR3 DNA: TGTGCCAGCAGTATACAGGGCGGAGGGGGCGGCTACACCTTC.

The gene calls are TRBV9 and TRBJ1-2; a weak D match, TRBD1 (5 bases). From germline, CDR1 is SGDLS and CDR2 YYNGEE. This CDR3 has 12 residues. Trimming cost V 3 bases and J 10 bases, with 13 bases left between them. For the CDR3, the DNA is TGTGCCAGCAGCGCTCACAGGAAAATCTACACCTTC. Encoded protein: CASSAHRKIYTF.

The chain joins TRBV27 to TRBJ2-1, with D perhaps matching TRBD1 (7 bases). This CDR3 is 13 amino acids long. Trimming removed 5 bases at V and 14 bases at J, with 19 bases between. The V gene's germline CDR1 is MNHEY and CDR2 SMNVEV (reference sequence). Written as DNA, the CDR3 is TGTGCCAGCAGTCCATACCAAGGAGGGGGCAAGTTCTTC. This codes for CASSPYQGGGKFF.

This rearrangement joins TRBV5-4 to TRBJ2-2, with D possibly matching TRBD2 (6 bases). This CDR3 has 15 amino acids. Trimming removed 0 bases from V and 6 bases from J, with 12 bases in between. Per the germline V gene, CDR1 is SGHNT and CDR2 is YYREEE (reference sequence). The CDR3 bases are TGTGCCAGCAGCTTGGGACTAGAGGTAGCCGGGGAGCTGTTTTTT. The encoded protein is CASSLGLEVAGELFF.